This TCR beta chain was recovered during a study of technical replicates of blood from four donors. For this clone: One end of the junction does not line up with germline, which may come from a read error.

CDR3 length: 15 amino acids. Germline lookup yields CDR1 SGHTA and CDR2 FQGTGA. This table comes from immunoSEQ multiplex PCR, and its TCRdb copy is limited to in-frame clones, with some not included. There are approximately 89,000 clones in the sample; around 94% occur only once, and 0.39% lies in the top ten. J is TRBJ1-4 and V is TRBV7-3, with 9 positions matching TRBD1. The material sequenced was T cells isolated from PBMCs. This receptor was obtained from a human donor in good health. CDR3: CASSLTGGLGEKLFF. CDR3 bases: TGTGCCAGCAGTTTAACAGGGGGCCTAGGGGAAAAACTGTTTTTT.